These T cell receptor beta chains were read from a single sample in a study of cytotoxic CD8 clonotypes in ibrutinib-treated CLL. Only in-frame clones appear in the TCRdb table, and some are missing; sequencing was by immunoSEQ multiplex PCR. The sample carries some 200,000 clones, around 72% recorded once. Sequencing was performed on PBMCs, taken after 24 months of ibrutinib treatment. Receptors originate from a human donor with chronic lymphocytic leukemia. CDR3s include the opening cysteine and the closing phenylalanine or tryptophan. Fields, in order: V gene, D gene, clone size, J gene, CDR3 protein, CDR3 DNA. The D gene is left open where the match is weak. Clone size, where shown, is once, few, many, or a class for clones that have expanded.

TRBV5-4	-	-	TRBJ2-7	CASSLPRQPSDEQYF	TGTGCCAGCAGCTTGCCACGACAGCCTTCCGACGAGCAGTACTTC
TRBV4-3	TRBD1	-	TRBJ1-1	CASSQGQSGNTEAFF	TGCGCCAGCAGCCAGGGACAGTCGGGGAACACTGAAGCTTTCTTT
TRBV9	TRBD2	-	TRBJ2-1	CASSVEERLAGSPPYNEQFF	TGTGCCAGCAGCGTAGAGGAGAGACTAGCGGGGAGCCCCCCCTACAATGAGCAGTTCTTC
TRBV5-4	-	-	TRBJ2-7	CASSPDGSTNEQYF	TGTGCCAGCAGCCCCGATGGGAGTACTAACGAGCAGTACTTC
TRBV4-1	-	-	TRBJ2-1	CASSQVDLVFYNEQFF	TGCGCCAGCAGCCAAGTGGATCTGGTATTCTACAATGAGCAGTTCTTC
TRBV4-2	TRBD1	-	TRBJ1-2	CASSPPLAGQGIIYGYTF	TGTGCCAGCAGCCCCCCGCTGGCCGGACAGGGGATAATCTATGGCTACACCTTC
TRBV2	TRBD1	few	TRBJ2-5	CASTPDRGQETQYF	TGTGCCAGCACCCCGGACAGGGGGCAAGAGACCCAGTACTTC
TRBV6-1	TRBD1	few	TRBJ2-2	CASSPWTGDTGELFF	TGTGCCAGCAGTCCTTGGACAGGGGACACCGGGGAGCTGTTTTTT
TRBV6-5	TRBD1	-	TRBJ1-2	CASTRDRGSYGYTF	TGTGCCAGCACCAGGGACAGGGGTTCGTATGGCTACACCTTC
TRBV6-6	TRBD1	few	TRBJ1-5	CASSTRGQGNQPQHF	TGTGCCAGCAGTACCCGAGGACAGGGAAATCAGCCCCAGCATTTT
TRBV5-1	TRBD1	-	TRBJ2-5	CASSVTDRGVYQETQYF	TGCGCCAGCAGCGTAACCGACAGGGGCGTATATCAAGAGACCCAGTACTTC
TRBV10-3	TRBD2	-	TRBJ2-1	CAIRSASGSIYNEQFF	TGTGCCATCAGGTCGGCTAGCGGGAGTATCTACAATGAGCAGTTCTTC
TRBV28	-	-	TRBJ2-5	CASSSLAPPQETQYF	TGTGCCAGCAGTTCCCTAGCCCCCCCCCAAGAGACCCAGTACTTC
TRBV28	TRBD2	-	TRBJ2-7	CASRRTSGSAKGQYF	TGTGCCAGCAGACGGACTAGCGGGAGTGCAAAAGGGCAGTACTTC
TRBV5-1	TRBD1	-	TRBJ2-3	CASSLGQGADTQYF	TGCGCCAGCAGCTTGGGACAGGGCGCAGATACGCAGTATTTT
TRBV5-4	-	-	TRBJ2-2	CASSGGTYTGELFF	TGTGCCAGCAGCGGCGGGACATACACCGGGGAGCTGTTTTTT
TRBV6-6	TRBD2	-	TRBJ2-7	CASSYSSGSSYEQYF	TGTGCCAGCAGTTACTCTAGCGGGAGCTCCTACGAGCAGTACTTC
TRBV19	-	-	TRBJ1-1	CASSQDRNTEAFF	TGTGCCAGTTCACAGGATCGAAACACTGAAGCTTTCTTT
TRBV5-1	TRBD1	few	TRBJ2-1	CASSQTGQGATNEQFF	TGCGCCAGCAGCCAGACGGGACAGGGGGCTACAAATGAGCAGTTCTTC
TRBV5-1	-	-	TRBJ2-1	CASSLGLINEQFF	TGCGCCAGCAGCTTGGGACTGATCAATGAGCAGTTCTTC
TRBV7-3	-	-	TRBJ2-1	CASSFGRQVPYNEQFF	TGTGCCAGCAGCTTTGGGAGACAGGTCCCATACAATGAGCAGTTCTTC
TRBV5-1	-	-	TRBJ1-1	CASSPERGIGLEAFF	TGCGCCAGCAGCCCGGAAAGAGGGATAGGCCTTGAAGCTTTCTTT
TRBV10-3	TRBD1	-	TRBJ2-3	CAISAGQGSTDTQYF	TGTGCCATCAGTGCGGGACAGGGGTCCACAGATACGCAGTATTTT
TRBV13	TRBD1	once	TRBJ1-2	CASSLGRTGDYGYTF	TGTGCCAGCAGCTTAGGCCGGACAGGAGACTATGGCTACACCTTC
TRBV2	-	-	TRBJ1-2	CASSVWLFSGGYTF	TGTGCCAGCAGTGTATGGTTATTCAGTGGTGGCTACACCTTC
TRBV2	TRBD1	-	TRBJ1-2	CATGASTGDYGYTF	TGTGCCACGGGGGCTTCAACAGGGGACTATGGCTACACCTTC
TRBV30	-	few	TRBJ2-5	CAWSVQGETQYF	TGTGCCTGGAGTGTACAGGGAGAGACCCAGTACTTC
TRBV20-1	-	-	TRBJ2-1	CSARDLGEQFF	TGCAGTGCTAGAGATCTCGGTGAGCAGTTCTTC
TRBV5-1	-	-	TRBJ2-1	CASSLSSFDNEQFF	TGCGCCAGCAGCTTGTCAAGCTTCGACAATGAGCAGTTCTTC
TRBV4-1	TRBD2	-	TRBJ2-1	CASSQDLTGRASNEQFF	TGCGCCAGCAGCCAAGATCTAACCGGGAGGGCTAGTAATGAGCAGTTCTTC
TRBV15	-	-	TRBJ1-5	CATSSGARPSNQPQHF	TGTGCCACCAGCTCAGGTGCGCGGCCTAGCAATCAGCCCCAGCATTTT
TRBV30	-	-	TRBJ2-2	CAWRGFYTGELFF	TGTGCCTGGAGAGGTTTTTACACCGGGGAGCTGTTTTTT
TRBV27	-	once	TRBJ2-7	CASSLFWGRGDEQYF	TGTGCCAGCAGTTTATTCTGGGGGCGCGGGGACGAGCAGTACTTC
TRBV5-1	TRBD2	-	TRBJ2-3	CASSLNSGSGTQYF	TGCGCCAGCAGCTTAAATAGCGGGAGCGGTACGCAGTATTTT
TRBV10-3	-	few	TRBJ2-1	CAISPPGVRGDNEQFF	TGTGCCATCAGCCCCCCTGGGGTTCGCGGAGACAATGAGCAGTTCTTC
TRBV5-1	-	-	TRBJ1-3	CASSPSRGNGNTIYF	TGCGCCAGCAGCCCCTCGAGGGGTAATGGAAACACCATATATTTT
TRBV4-2	-	-	TRBJ2-3	CASSLRFEGGGTQYF	TGTGCCAGCAGCCTGAGATTCGAGGGAGGCGGTACGCAGTATTTT
TRBV6-1	-	few	TRBJ2-2	CASSLGGQGTGELFF	TGTGCCAGCAGTCTCGGCGGCCAAGGGACCGGGGAGCTGTTTTTT
TRBV15	TRBD1	-	TRBJ1-2	CATSRAGQGARGYTF	TGTGCCACCAGCAGAGCCGGACAGGGGGCGCGTGGCTACACCTTC
TRBV9	-	once	TRBJ2-2	CASSTRGTGELFF	TGTGCCAGCAGCACCCGAGGGACCGGGGAGCTGTTTTTT
TRBV7-3	-	-	TRBJ2-7	CASSFTGGGYEQYF	TGTGCCAGCAGCTTCACTGGTGGAGGCTACGAGCAGTACTTC